The 21 T cell receptor beta chains given below trace back to one sample, sequenced in a study of CD8+CD57+ T cells in acquired aplastic anemia. The study profiled TCR beta VDJ and CDR3 using genomic DNA as template. TCRdb re-analysed the reads in MiXCR, keeping a single row per CDR3 protein. The sample consists of approximately 470,000 distinct CDR3 sequences, roughly a third of them appearing once. Those patients picked for sequencing had displayed CD8+CD57+ cell expansion on flow cytometry. Sequenced input: sorted CD4+, CD8+, or CD8+CD57+ T cells (not recorded which) from PBMCs. The receptors were gathered from a human donor with aplastic anemia.

This clonotype was picked up a small number of times. The chain combines TRBV7-8 with TRBJ1-1, with D maybe TRBD1 (6 bases). CDR3 length equals 15 residues. Germline CDR1 SGHVS, CDR2 FQNEAQ. V was cut by 4 bases and J by 0 bases, with 12 bases left in between. The CDR3 DNA is TGTGCCAGCAGCTCATATACAGGGCTGAACACTGAAGCTTTCTTT. Amino acid sequence: CASSSYTGLNTEAFF.

This clonotype was counted a few times. This chain links TRBV2 with TRBJ1-1; D is possibly TRBD1 (5 bases). Germline lookup yields CDR1 SNHLY and CDR2 FYNNEI. V was trimmed by 0 bases and J by 0 bases, leaving 14 bases between them. The CDR3 is made up of 17 amino acids. The CDR3 loop reads CASSEAWGGRLNTEAFF. For the CDR3, the DNA is TGTGCCAGCAGTGAAGCGTGGGGGGGACGGCTGAACACTGAAGCTTTCTTT.

Points on this clonotype: This may be a read error, as it is one base from a much larger clone. This CDR3 is missing its conserved last phenylalanine or tryptophan, likely due to a read error. The chain employs TRBV5-1 and TRBJ1-6; D ambiguous. CDR3 length: 13 amino acids. V lost 3 bases, J lost 7 bases, and 8 bases lay in between. Germline values: CDR1 SGHRS, CDR2 YFSETQ. The CDR3 DNA reads as TGCGCCAGCAGCTGGGCAGAGAATTCACCCCTCCACCTT. Translating gives CASSWAENSPLHL.

The V call is TRBV5-1, the J call TRBJ2-2, with unresolved D. Germline V gives CDR1 SGHRS, CDR2 YFSETQ. CDR3 length: 13 residues. V lost 4 bases and J lost 5, with 9 bases in between. The CDR3 DNA follows: TGCGCCAGCAGCCCTGGTGGGACCGGGGAGCTGTTTTTT. This encodes CASSPGGTGELFF.

Points on this clonotype: A read error may be the cause here, since a much bigger clone is one base away. The chain joins TRBV20-1 to TRBJ2-7, with 8 bases aligning to TRBD2. The length of the CDR3 is 13 residues. The germline CDR1 and CDR2 sequences are DFQATT and SNEGSKA (reference sequence). CDR3 in amino acids: CSAPAGGGYEQCF. CDR3 nucleotides: TGCAGTGCCCCTGCCGGCGGGGGGTACGAGCAGTGCTTC.

There are a few counts of this clonotype. J is TRBJ2-1 and V is TRBV7-3; unclear D gene. The CDR3 spans 16 residues. Trimming took off 1 base at V and 0 bases at J, with 10 bases between the two ends. Germline V CDR1 and CDR2: SGHTA, FQGTGA. DNA for the CDR3: TGTGCCAGCAGCTTAAAGGCCCCCAGCTCCTACAATGAGCAGTTCTTC. Amino acid sequence: CASSLKAPSSYNEQFF.

The chain has TRBV27 and TRBJ1-5; 9 bases fit TRBD1. J was trimmed by 1 base and V by 5 bases; bases with no gene match: 12. The V gene's germline CDR1 is MNHEY and CDR2 SMNVEV (reference sequence). CDR3 size: 18 residues. CDR3 residues: CASSTLTGGVGSNQPQHF. The DNA of the CDR3 is TGTGCCAGCAGTACCTTAACAGGGGGCGTGGGGAGCAATCAGCCCCAGCATTTT.

This clonotype was seen at least ten times. The gene calls are TRBV9 and TRBJ1-2; possibly TRBD1 for D (5 bases). The CDR3 runs 15 residues. V lost 0 bases and J 2 bases, leaving 11 bases between the germline ends. CDR1 is SGDLS and CDR2 is YYNGEE in the germline V gene. CDR3: CASSVEGRANYGYTF. As DNA, the CDR3 is TGTGCCAGCAGCGTAGAAGGCAGGGCCAACTATGGCTACACCTTC. The full variable domain, completed using reference TRBV9 and TRBJ1-2, is DSGVTQTPKHLITATGQRVTLRCSPRSGDLSVYWYQQSLDQGLQFLIQYYNGEERAKGNILERFSAQQFPDLHSELNLSSLELGDSALYFCASSVEGRANYGYTFGSGTRLTVV.

In this sample, this clonotype turned up many times. This sequence joins TRBV2 and TRBJ1-5; TRBD1 might be the D (6 bases). CDR3 length: 16 amino acids. The ends were cut back, 6 bases at V and 5 bases at J, with 20 bases in the middle. Germline V gene lookup returns CDR1 SNHLY and CDR2 FYNNEI. CDR3 protein: CASSPPRQVGDQPQHF. The CDR3 bases are TGTGCCAGCAGCCCCCCCCGACAGGTTGGGGATCAGCCCCAGCATTTT. Drawing the rest from reference TRBV2 and TRBJ1-5, the complete variable domain is EPEVTQTPSHQVTQMGQEVILRCVPISNHLYFYWYRQILGQKVEFLVSFYNNEISEKSEIFDDQFSVERPDGSNFTLKIRSTKLEDSAMYFCASSPPRQVGDQPQHFGDGTRLSIL.

Only a few counts were recorded for this clonotype. This chain joins TRBV5-4 and TRBJ2-1, with unresolved D. Germline CDR1 SGHNT, CDR2 YYREEE (reference sequence). The CDR3 is 15 amino acids. The V and J ends lost 3 bases and 0 bases respectively, with 10 bases between them. CDR3 DNA sequence: TGTGCCAGCAGCTCGGACGGAAGCTCCTACAATGAGCAGTTCTTC. Amino acids: CASSSDGSSYNEQFF. Full variable domain (remainder filled in from reference TRBV5-4 and TRBJ2-1): ETGVTQSPTHLIKTRGQQVTLRCSSQSGHNTVSWYQQALGQGPQFIFQYYREEENGRGNFPPRFSGLQFPNYSSELNVNALELDDSALYLCASSSDGSSYNEQFFGPGTRLTVL.

This clonotype was recorded once. This sequence joins TRBV7-2 and TRBJ2-7, with 8 positions matching TRBD2. The germline V gene encodes CDR1 SGHTA and CDR2 FQGNSA. V lost 6 bases and J lost 1; bases outside the gene matches: 8. This CDR3 is 15 amino acids long. CDR3 DNA: TGTGCCAGCAGTTTTGGGGGACTAGATTCCTACGAGCAGTACTTC. It translates to CASSFGGLDSYEQYF.

This clonotype was seen only a few times. This may come from a read error, since a much larger clone is one base off. The chain joins TRBV10-3 to TRBJ2-1; D is unclear. Per the germline V gene, CDR1 is ENHRY and CDR2 is SYGVKD. The CDR3 extends over 13 amino acids. The CDR3 nucleotides are TGTGCCATCGGTGAGTCTGGTTACAATGAGCAGTTCTTC. Amino acids: CAIGESGYNEQFF.

This clonotype has only a few counts. The chain has TRBV4-2 and TRBJ1-5; possible D gene TRBD1, 6 bases. Germline V lookup: CDR1 LGHNA, CDR2 YNFKEQ. CDR3 size: 16 residues. V dropped 0 bases and J dropped 0 bases, with 9 bases sitting between them. The chain's CDR3 is CASSQEGGYSNQPQHF. In nucleotides, the CDR3 is TGTGCCAGCAGCCAAGAGGGGGGCTATAGCAATCAGCCCCAGCATTTT.

This clonotype was detected many times. The V gene is TRBV7-9, the J gene TRBJ1-1; D is undetermined. CDR1 and CDR2 (germline): SEHNR, FQNEAQ (reference sequence). CDR3 length: 14 residues. The V gene lost 5 bases and the J gene lost 1 base, with 11 bases spanning the gap. CDR3 nucleotide sequence: TGTGCCAGCAGCAGCCCCCCCCAGAACACTGAAGCTTTCTTT. It specifies CASSSPPQNTEAFF.

This clonotype was counted at least ten times. J is TRBJ1-3 and V is TRBV7-2; TRBD1 agrees at 7 bases. CDR3 length equals 14 residues. Per germline, CDR1 SGHTA and CDR2 FQGNSA. Unmatched junction bases numbered 9, after V lost 5 bases and J lost 8 bases. The CDR3 coding sequence is TGTGCCAGCAGCCTGCTGACAGGGATACACACCATATATTTT. This encodes CASSLLTGIHTIYF.

On this clonotype: This may be a read error, as it is one base from a much larger clone. The CDR3 does not close with the conserved phenylalanine or tryptophan, likely indicating a read error. The chain couples TRBV19 to TRBJ2-2, with D perhaps TRBD2 (5 bases). The CDR3 extends over 14 amino acids. Per the germline V gene, CDR1 is LNHDA and CDR2 is SQIVND (reference sequence). V was clipped by 9 bases and J by 7 bases, with 18 bases between them. In DNA, the CDR3 is TGTGCCAGCGCCGGATCCCTAGCCGGCGGGGAGCTGTTTTCT. Translating gives CASAGSLAGGELFS.

This clonotype was observed many times. One end of the junction is discordant with germline, which a read error may explain. The chain employs TRBV7-6 and TRBJ2-1, with D perhaps matching TRBD2 (6 bases). Per the germline V gene, CDR1 is SGHVS and CDR2 is FNYEAQ. The CDR3 totals 14 residues. CDR3 nucleotide sequence: TGCGCCAGCAGCTTGGAGGGATCCTACAATGAGCAGTTCTTC. This gives the protein CASSLEGSYNEQFF.

The CDR3 sequence is CSVTAGYEQYF. CDR3 bases: TGCAGTGTAACAGCTGGCTACGAGCAGTACTTC. The chain recombines TRBV20-1 with TRBJ2-7; D is undetermined. There are 11 residues in the CDR3. The germline V gene encodes CDR1 DFQATT and CDR2 SNEGSKA (reference sequence). V lost 7 bases and J 3 bases, leaving 10 bases between the germline ends.

This clonotype was seen many times. CDR3 DNA sequence: TGCGCCAGCAGTGGGCAGGGTCCGCTACACAATGAGCAGTTCTTC. This gives the protein CASSGQGPLHNEQFF. This chain joins TRBV10-1 and TRBJ2-1, with a possible D match to TRBD1 (5 bases). Trimming removed 4 bases at V and 5 bases at J, with 15 bases between. Germline lookup yields CDR1 WNHNN and CDR2 SYGVQD (reference sequence). This CDR3 is built from 15 residues.

This clonotype was counted between two and nine times. The rearrangement joins TRBV12-3 or TRBV12-4 to TRBJ1-2; D gene ambiguous. With 3 bases removed from V and 0 bases from J, the gap between germline ends came to 8 bases. CDR3 length: 14 residues. The CDR3 loop reads CASSLGGANYGYTF. The CDR3 DNA is TGTGCCAGCAGTTTGGGTGGGGCTAACTATGGCTACACCTTC.

The rearrangement joins TRBV27 to TRBJ2-1; no reliable D call. Germline-derived CDR1 and CDR2 are MNHEY and SMNVEV (reference sequence). CDR3 length equals 14 residues. V lost 8 bases, J lost 9 bases, and 20 bases lay in between. The chain's CDR3 is CASRLRMTLGEQFF. CDR3 sequence (DNA): TGTGCCAGCCGACTGAGGATGACCTTGGGTGAGCAGTTCTTC.